Listed below are T cell receptor beta chains from one sample, sequenced in a study of T cells in localized non-small cell lung cancer. Assay: immunoSEQ multiplex PCR; the TCRdb copy retains only in-frame clones and omits some. The table lists 30,000 or so clones, 80% to 95% of them singletons. The sample consisted of peripheral blood, taken before any cancer treatment. The receptors were gathered from a female donor older than 55 with stage I lung adenocarcinoma. CDR3s include the opening cysteine and the closing phenylalanine or tryptophan. A D gene is named only where the DNA matches it firmly. Size tells how often a clone was seen (once, few, many) or the class of an expanded clone, and some rows leave it out.

v_call: TRBV11-2; j_call: TRBJ1-6; cdr3_length: 14; clone_size: -; d_call: -; cdr3_nt: TGTGCCAGCAGCCCCCGGGACTGGCAAGGGTCCCTCCACTTT; cdr3_aa: CASSPRDWQGSLHF
v_call: TRBV7-9; j_call: TRBJ2-1; cdr3_length: 16; clone_size: -; d_call: TRBD2; cdr3_nt: TGTGCCAGCAGCTTAGACCTAGCGGGGGGGAAGAATGAGCAGTTCTTC; cdr3_aa: CASSLDLAGGKNEQFF
v_call: TRBV6-6; j_call: TRBJ1-5; cdr3_length: 14; clone_size: -; d_call: -; cdr3_nt: TGTGCCAGCAGCCCACACAGAAACAATCAGCCCCAGCATTTT; cdr3_aa: CASSPHRNNQPQHF
v_call: TRBV28; j_call: TRBJ1-2; cdr3_length: 14; clone_size: -; d_call: -; cdr3_nt: TGTGCCAGCAGTCCAGGGGAAGAGGGCTATGGCTACACCTTC; cdr3_aa: CASSPGEEGYGYTF
v_call: TRBV4-3; j_call: TRBJ1-4; cdr3_length: 17; clone_size: -; d_call: -; cdr3_nt: TGCGCCAGCAGCCAAGATCGGCGGCCCGCAACTAATGAAAAACTGTTTTTT; cdr3_aa: CASSQDRRPATNEKLFF
v_call: TRBV2; j_call: TRBJ2-2; cdr3_length: 15; clone_size: -; d_call: -; cdr3_nt: TGTGCCAGCACCGCTCAGGGTTGGAGCACCGGGGAGCTGTTTTTT; cdr3_aa: CASTAQGWSTGELFF
v_call: TRBV5-1; j_call: TRBJ1-1; cdr3_length: 15; clone_size: -; d_call: TRBD1; cdr3_nt: TGCGCCAGCAGCACGGACAGGCGGTTTTCGTCTGAAGCTTTCTTT; cdr3_aa: CASSTDRRFSSEAFF
v_call: TRBV30; j_call: TRBJ2-6; cdr3_length: 15; clone_size: -; d_call: -; cdr3_nt: TGCGCCTGGAGTGTAGGGGGGGCTGGGGCCAACGTCCTGACTTTC; cdr3_aa: CAWSVGGAGANVLTF
v_call: TRBV10-3; j_call: TRBJ1-4; cdr3_length: 13; clone_size: -; d_call: TRBD1; cdr3_nt: TGTGCCATCAGTTGGGACAGGAATGAAAAACTGTTTTTT; cdr3_aa: CAISWDRNEKLFF
v_call: TRBV19; j_call: TRBJ1-1; cdr3_length: 14; clone_size: -; d_call: -; cdr3_nt: TGTGCCAGTAGTCGACGGGCGGAGATACAAGAAGCTTTCTTT; cdr3_aa: CASSRRAEIQEAFF
v_call: TRBV7-9; j_call: TRBJ1-3; cdr3_length: 15; clone_size: once; d_call: -; cdr3_nt: TGTGCCAGCAGCAATATGGGAAGCTCTGGAAACACCATATATTTT; cdr3_aa: CASSNMGSSGNTIYF
v_call: TRBV15; j_call: TRBJ2-1; cdr3_length: 14; clone_size: -; d_call: TRBD1; cdr3_nt: TGTGCCACCAGCAGAGGGGACAGGGGCAATGAGCAGTTCTTC; cdr3_aa: CATSRGDRGNEQFF
v_call: TRBV2; j_call: TRBJ1-3; cdr3_length: 14; clone_size: once; d_call: TRBD1; cdr3_nt: TGTGCCAGCAGCCGGGACAGGGGAACAAACACCATATATTTT; cdr3_aa: CASSRDRGTNTIYF
v_call: TRBV9; j_call: TRBJ2-3; cdr3_length: 18; clone_size: once; d_call: TRBD1; cdr3_nt: TGTGCCAGCAGCTACACCCTGACAGGGCCTCCTAGCACAGATACGCAGTATTTT; cdr3_aa: CASSYTLTGPPSTDTQYF
v_call: TRBV5-6; j_call: TRBJ2-5; cdr3_length: 15; clone_size: -; d_call: TRBD1; cdr3_nt: TGTGCCAGCAGCTTGTCCGGGACAGGGCAAGAGACCCAGTACTTC; cdr3_aa: CASSLSGTGQETQYF
v_call: TRBV6-6; j_call: TRBJ2-3; cdr3_length: 12; clone_size: -; d_call: -; cdr3_nt: TGTGCCAGCACCGAGAGCACAGATACGCAGTATTTT; cdr3_aa: CASTESTDTQYF
v_call: TRBV30; j_call: TRBJ1-5; cdr3_length: 13; clone_size: -; d_call: -; cdr3_nt: TGTGCCTGGGCTGGAGGGGGGGATCAGCCCCAGCATTTT; cdr3_aa: CAWAGGGDQPQHF
v_call: TRBV29-1; j_call: TRBJ1-1; cdr3_length: 13; clone_size: -; d_call: -; cdr3_nt: TGCAGCGTTGAGACACAGGTGAACACTGAAGCTTTCTTT; cdr3_aa: CSVETQVNTEAFF
v_call: TRBV6-1; j_call: TRBJ1-5; cdr3_length: 15; clone_size: -; d_call: -; cdr3_nt: TGTGCCAGCAGTCAAGAAAGCCTAGGGAATCAGCCCCAGCATTTT; cdr3_aa: CASSQESLGNQPQHF
v_call: TRBV4-3; j_call: TRBJ2-1; cdr3_length: 15; clone_size: -; d_call: TRBD1; cdr3_nt: TGCGCCAGCAGCTCCCGGGACAGGGATTACAATGAGCAGTTCTTC; cdr3_aa: CASSSRDRDYNEQFF
v_call: TRBV19; j_call: TRBJ2-7; cdr3_length: 13; clone_size: few; d_call: -; cdr3_nt: TGTGCCAGTAGTAATTCCCAGGGTTACGAGCAGTACTTC; cdr3_aa: CASSNSQGYEQYF
v_call: TRBV5-1; j_call: TRBJ2-5; cdr3_length: 15; clone_size: once; d_call: -; cdr3_nt: TGCGCCAGCAGCTTGGACGGGGGCCCAGAAACGACCCAGTACTTC; cdr3_aa: CASSLDGGPETTQYF